These 29 T cell receptor beta chains originate from one sample sequenced in a study of shared clonotypes between healthy human individuals. CD45RO-negative CD8 cells positively selected for CCR7 made up the naive population, which excluded terminally differentiated effector memory CD45RA+ cells. The table came from immunoSEQ multiplex PCR; TCRdb's copy has only in-frame clones and leaves some out. In the table there are around 1,900,000 clones, over 85% of which are singletons. The sequencing sample was made of naive CD8+ T cells from PBMCs. These receptors originate from a man in his late teens or twenties in good health. Some clones in this sample may be carry-over from other donors' samples.

CDR3 sequence (DNA): TGTGCCAGCAGCCCCCCCGGGGGCAGGGACTATGGCTACACCTTC. It codes for CASSPPGGRDYGYTF. The rearrangement uses TRBV9 and TRBJ1-2, with a weak D call TRBD1 (6 bases). Deletions cut 4 bases from V and 3 bases from J, with 16 bases between. Germline assignment: CDR1 SGDLS and CDR2 YYNGEE. The CDR3 contains 15 residues. The variable domain in full, with the rest retrieved from reference TRBV9 and TRBJ1-2, is DSGVTQTPKHLITATGQRVTLRCSPRSGDLSVYWYQQSLDQGLQFLIQYYNGEERAKGNILERFSAQQFPDLHSELNLSSLELGDSALYFCASSPPGGRDYGYTFGSGTRLTVV.

This sequence joins TRBV4-3 and TRBJ2-6; the match to TRBD2 covers 7 bases. Trimming removed 3 bases from V and 2 bases from J; junction bases left unmatched: 10. CDR1 LGHNA and CDR2 YSLEER come from the germline V gene. The CDR3 length is 18 residues. CDR3 residues: CASSHTEGRGAGANVLTF. The CDR3 nucleotides read TGCGCCAGCAGCCACACCGAGGGCCGGGGGGCTGGGGCCAACGTCCTGACTTTC.

This chain uses TRBV27 with TRBJ2-7, with D possibly TRBD1 on 6 matching bases. The CDR3 spans 14 residues. In germline, CDR1 is MNHEY, CDR2 SMNVEV (reference sequence). V dropped 4 bases and J dropped 3 bases, with 13 bases sitting between them. The CDR3 region has the DNA TGTGCCAGCAGTTCTAGGACAGCCTTCTACGAGCAGTACTTC. This codes for CASSSRTAFYEQYF.

The chain combines TRBV27 with TRBJ2-7, with no clear D. Trimming stripped 0 bases from V and 6 bases from J, with 9 bases between. The V gene's germline CDR1 is MNHEY and CDR2 SMNVEV (reference sequence). The CDR3 runs to 13 residues. The CDR3 loop reads CASSLSTGTEQYF. CDR3 sequence (DNA): TGTGCCAGCAGTTTATCTACCGGTACCGAGCAGTACTTC.

The chain links TRBV27 to TRBJ2-7; no clear D gene. With 6 bases removed from V and 2 bases from J, the gap between germline ends came to 8 bases. The CDR3 is 12 residues long. Germline assignment: CDR1 MNHEY and CDR2 SMNVEV (reference sequence). Here the CDR3 reads CASSQNPYEQYF. The CDR3 DNA reads TGTGCCAGCAGCCAGAACCCCTACGAGCAGTACTTC.

In nucleotides, the CDR3 is TGTGCCAGCAGTCTGGATTACTATGGCTACACCTTC. Translation: CASSLDYYGYTF. The V call is TRBV28, the J call TRBJ1-2, with unresolved D. Between the trimmed V and J ends, which lost 5 bases and 3 bases, there was a span of 7 bases. Germline V gene data show CDR1 as MDHEN and CDR2 as SYDVKM. The CDR3 has 12 amino acids.

With respect to this clone: Other DNA sequences of this sample code for an identical CDR3. The gene calls are TRBV4-2 and TRBJ2-7; weak D call: TRBD2 (6 bases). CDR1 is LGHNA and CDR2 is YNFKEQ in the germline V gene. Trimming stripped 0 bases from V and 2 bases from J, with 11 bases between. This CDR3 region has 15 residues. The CDR3 nucleotides are TGTGCCAGCAGCCAAGAGGTGGGAGGACCCTACGAGCAGTACTTC. Encoded protein: CASSQEVGGPYEQYF.

The V and J genes are TRBV27 and TRBJ1-1; no definite D call. V was pared by 4 bases and J by 2 bases, with 8 bases between. Germline V gene data show CDR1 as MNHEY and CDR2 as SMNVEV (reference sequence). This CDR3 is built from 13 residues. CDR3 protein: CASSSADNTEAFF. The CDR3 DNA sequence: TGTGCCAGCAGTTCGGCGGACAACACTGAAGCTTTCTTT.

V usage is TRBV5-1 and J usage is TRBJ2-1, with 9 bases matching TRBD2. V shed 0 bases and J 7 bases; nucleotides not matched to a gene: 8. The V gene's germline CDR1 is SGHRS and CDR2 YFSETQ. The CDR3 runs 16 residues. CDR3 DNA sequence: TGCGCCAGCAGCTTGGCCCGTCTAGCGGGACTTAATGAGCAGTTCTTC. Its protein product is CASSLARLAGLNEQFF.

V and J are TRBV7-2 and TRBJ2-7, with TRBD1 as a possible D gene (5 bases). This CDR3 contains 15 residues. Trimming left V 1 base short and J 2 bases short, with 12 bases between. Germline CDR1 reads SGHTA; CDR2 reads FQGNSA. The CDR3 region has the DNA TGTGCCAGCAGCTTAGTTGAAGGGGTTACCTACGAGCAGTACTTC. This translates into CASSLVEGVTYEQYF.

The chain combines TRBV6-5 with TRBJ2-7; tentatively, D is TRBD1 (6 bases). The V gene's germline CDR1 is MNHEY and CDR2 SVGAGI. V was shortened by 3 bases and J by 6 bases, with 15 bases between the two germline ends. The CDR3 loop spans 14 amino acids. The CDR3 spells CASSYTGSGAEQYF. The CDR3 DNA sequence: TGTGCCAGCAGTTATACTGGGTCAGGGGCCGAGCAGTACTTC.

The chain joins TRBV7-3 to TRBJ1-1; D unresolved. The CDR3 length is 14 residues. Germline assignment: CDR1 SGHTA and CDR2 FQGTGA. With 2 bases removed from V and 1 base from J, the gap between germline ends came to 8 bases. The CDR3 reads CASSLGPTNTEAFF. Written as DNA, the CDR3 is TGTGCCAGCAGCTTAGGACCCACGAACACTGAAGCTTTCTTT.

This clone was counted a single time. The chain uses TRBV7-6 and TRBJ1-1; the D gene is possibly TRBD1 (6 bases). This CDR3 has 16 residues. Between the trimmed V and J ends, which lost 0 bases and 5 bases, there was a span of 16 bases. Germline V lookup: CDR1 SGHVS, CDR2 FNYEAQ. CDR3 coding DNA: TGTGCCAGCAGCTTAGCGGACAGTCAGTTCACAACTGAAGCTTTCTTT. Translating gives CASSLADSQFTTEAFF.

The chain links TRBV6-4 to TRBJ1-2, with D possibly TRBD1 on 6 matching bases. The ends were cut back, 2 bases at V and 8 bases at J, with 15 bases in the middle. Germline V gene lookup returns CDR1 MRHNA and CDR2 SNTAGT. The CDR3 runs to 14 residues. CDR3 in amino acids: CASSDGEQGGGYTF. The CDR3, as DNA: TGTGCCAGCAGTGACGGAGAACAGGGCGGCGGCTACACCTTC.

The rearrangement joins TRBV7-2 to TRBJ2-5; no clear D gene. Trimming removed 3 bases from V and 4 bases from J, with 12 bases in between. The CDR3 is made up of 14 amino acids. Germline V lookup: CDR1 SGHTA, CDR2 FQGNSA. In nucleotides, the CDR3 is TGTGCCAGCAGCTTTCGACTCAGAAGAGAGACCCAGTACTTC. Residues: CASSFRLRRETQYF.

The rearrangement uses TRBV27 and TRBJ2-7, with 11 bases matching TRBD1. Per germline, CDR1 MNHEY and CDR2 SMNVEV (reference sequence). V lost 1 base and J lost 6; bases outside the gene matches: 5. This CDR3 region has 15 residues. CDR3 bases: TGTGCCAGCAGTTTATACATAGGACAGGGGGCCGAGCAGTACTTC. This translates into CASSLYIGQGAEQYF.

The rearrangement uses TRBV10-1 and TRBJ2-7; D is undetermined. CDR1 is WNHNN and CDR2 is SYGVQD in the germline V gene (reference sequence). The CDR3 loop spans 14 amino acids. The V gene lost 2 bases and the J gene lost 2 bases, with 10 bases spanning the gap. Written as DNA, the CDR3 is TGCGCCAGCAGTGAGAGAAACAGAGCCTACGAGCAGTACTTC. Protein product: CASSERNRAYEQYF.

Comments on this clone: This sample also contains other DNA sequences that code for the same CDR3. This chain connects TRBV27 to TRBJ2-7, with no clear D. Trimming left V 2 bases short and J 0 bases short, with 8 bases between. The CDR3 spans 14 residues. Germline V gene data show CDR1 as MNHEY and CDR2 as SMNVEV (reference sequence). In DNA, the CDR3 is TGTGCCAGCAGTTTAGGGCGGTCCTCCTACGAGCAGTACTTC. It specifies CASSLGRSSYEQYF.

The rearrangement links TRBV7-6 to TRBJ2-1, with D hard to call. The ends were cut back, 2 bases at V and 4 bases at J, with 12 bases in the middle. CDR1 and CDR2 (germline): SGHVS, FNYEAQ. This CDR3 has 15 residues. DNA of the CDR3: TGTGCCAGCAGCTTACTCAGCATTCAATACAATGAGCAGTTCTTC. This sequence encodes CASSLLSIQYNEQFF.

The table lists this clone with a count of one. This chain uses TRBV13 with TRBJ2-6; possibly TRBD1 for D (6 bases). The germline V and J ends were trimmed by 5 bases and 0 bases, with 17 bases remaining between them. The germline V gene encodes CDR1 PRHDT and CDR2 FYEKMQ (reference sequence). CDR3 length: 18 residues. The CDR3 DNA is TGTGCCAGCAGCCGAATAGGGACGGACAGCTCTGGGGCCAACGTCCTGACTTTC. As protein: CASSRIGTDSSGANVLTF. The full variable domain, completed using reference TRBV13 and TRBJ2-6, is AAGVIQSPRHLIKEKRETATLKCYPIPRHDTVYWYQQGPGQDPQFLISFYEKMQSDKGSIPDRFSAQQFSDYHSELNMSSLELGDSALYFCASSRIGTDSSGANVLTFGAGSRLTVL.

The DNA of the CDR3 is TGTGCCAGCAGCCCTAACCCCCGACTAGGGCGAACCGGGGAGCTGTTTTTT. The encoded protein is CASSPNPRLGRTGELFF. The chain joins TRBV7-3 to TRBJ2-2, with a tentative D call TRBD2 (6 bases). Germline V gene data show CDR1 as SGHTA and CDR2 as FQGTGA. V shed 5 bases and J shed 5 bases, with 21 bases lying between them. CDR3 size: 17 residues.

V is TRBV29-1 and J is TRBJ1-2, with 10 positions matching TRBD1. Germline CDR1 is SQVTM and CDR2 is ANQGSEA. J lost 10 bases, V lost 5 bases, and 13 bases had no gene match. This CDR3 spans 14 amino acids. The chain's CDR3 is CSVLSGTGALHYTF. DNA of the CDR3: TGCAGCGTTCTTTCCGGGACAGGGGCCCTACACTACACCTTC.

V is TRBV5-1 and J is TRBJ2-2, with D possibly TRBD1 on 5 matching bases. Trimming removed 0 bases from V and 3 bases from J, with 15 bases in between. The CDR3 has 17 residues. Looked up from germline, CDR1 is SGHRS and CDR2 is YFSETQ. The CDR3 DNA reads TGCGCCAGCAGCTTGGCCGTACAGGTGAGGTACACCGGGGAGCTGTTTTTT. This translates into CASSLAVQVRYTGELFF.

The genes are TRBV10-2 and TRBJ1-2; TRBD1 matches at 10 bases. Unmatched junction bases numbered 15, after V lost 8 bases and J lost 6 bases. The CDR3 runs to 16 residues. Looked up from germline, CDR1 is WSHSY and CDR2 is SAAADI. CDR3 sequence: CASDGGTGAKIHGYTF. As DNA, the CDR3 is TGCGCCAGCGATGGGGGGACAGGGGCGAAGATTCATGGCTACACCTTC.

Notes on this clone: Other DNA sequences in the same sample also yield this CDR3. This chain uses TRBV9 with TRBJ2-7; TRBD2 matches 12 bases. From germline, CDR1 is SGDLS and CDR2 YYNGEE. This CDR3 has 14 residues. V trimming: 4 bases; J trimming: 4 bases; junction bases outside the gene matches: 3. This CDR3 is CASSPGLAGYEQYF. The CDR3 DNA is TGTGCCAGCAGCCCAGGACTAGCGGGGTACGAGCAGTACTTC.

The rearrangement links TRBV27 to TRBJ2-5; D is undetermined. V was shortened by 2 bases and J by 2 bases, with 12 bases between the two germline ends. Germline values: CDR1 MNHEY, CDR2 SMNVEV (reference sequence). This CDR3 region has 15 residues. CDR3 DNA: TGTGCCAGCAGTTTACGACAACCCACACAAGAGACCCAGTACTTC. Its translation is CASSLRQPTQETQYF.

This clone was detected only once. The rearrangement joins TRBV7-6 to TRBJ1-1; 9 nucleotides match TRBD1. V trimming: 3 bases; J trimming: 4 bases; junction bases outside the gene matches: 6. The CDR3 loop spans 15 amino acids. Looked up from germline, CDR1 is SGHVS and CDR2 is FNYEAQ. CDR3 sequence: CASSFATGGITEAFF. CDR3 sequence (DNA): TGTGCCAGCAGCTTCGCGACAGGGGGTATCACTGAAGCTTTCTTT. The variable domain in full, completed from reference TRBV7-6 and TRBJ1-1, reads GAGVSQSPRYKVTKRGQDVALRCDPISGHVSLYWYRQALGQGPEFLTYFNYEAQQDKSGLPNDRFSAERPEGSISTLTIQRTEQRDSAMYRCASSFATGGITEAFFGQGTRLTVV.

The gene calls are TRBV13 and TRBJ2-2, with 9 bases aligning to TRBD2. The V gene's germline CDR1 is PRHDT and CDR2 FYEKMQ (reference sequence). This CDR3 comprises 14 residues. V shed 1 base, J shed 7 bases, and the junction held 1 base outside the gene matches. The CDR3 bases are TGTGCCAGCAGCTTAGAGCGGGAGGACGGGGAGCTGTTTTTT. This gives the protein CASSLEREDGELFF.

The chain is built from TRBV10-2 and TRBJ2-6; D is unresolved. The CDR3 is 15 amino acids. V was pared by 5 bases and J by 3 bases, with 11 bases between. From germline, CDR1 is WSHSY and CDR2 SAAADI. The CDR3 bases are TGCGCCAGCAGTAATGGATGGCTTGGGGCCAACGTCCTGACTTTC. Translating it yields CASSNGWLGANVLTF.